These 6 T cell receptor beta chains were sequenced from one sample in a study of T cells in Graves' hyperthyroidism and ophthalmopathy (dated by TCRdb to between 2018 and 2020). Library method: multiplex PCR. Sequencing instrument: Illumina HiSeq 2000. Amplification of TCR beta CDR3 regions was carried out from RNA transcripts. For the first round of RT-PCR on the TCR CDR3, the HTBI primer set was used together with the Qiagen OneStep RT-PCR kit. TCRdb reran the public reads through fastp at Q25 and MiXCR, keeping productive beta chains. Each entry is one CDR3 protein sequence, shown with its most common DNA and genes. This sample gives approximately 600,000 distinct CDR3 sequences in total; 14% of them show up just once. The ten largest account for roughly 5.7% of the sample. The sequencing sample was made of blood. These receptors all come from a young woman with Graves' hyperthyroidism that later progressed to Graves' ophthalmopathy.

Ten or more counts support this clonotype. The genes are TRBV2 and TRBJ2-2, with D possibly TRBD2 on 6 matching bases. Germline CDR1 SNHLY, CDR2 FYNNEI. V lost 7 bases to trimming and J lost 4 bases, with 13 bases between them. The CDR3 spans 14 residues. CDR3 residues: CASTHQGGTGELFF. CDR3 DNA sequence: TGTGCCAGCACACATCAGGGAGGCACCGGGGAGCTGTTTTTT.

This clonotype was observed at least ten times. The chain links TRBV28 to TRBJ2-1, with a tentative D call TRBD1 (6 bases). Germline-derived CDR1 and CDR2 are MDHEN and SYDVKM. This CDR3 has 13 amino acids. Trimming shortened V by 6 bases and J by 8 bases, and 14 bases separated the two germline ends. CDR3 DNA: TGTGCCAGCAGAACCTGGGACAACGATGAGCAGTTCTTC. Its translation is CASRTWDNDEQFF. The variable domain in full, completed from reference TRBV28 and TRBJ2-1, reads DVKVTQSSRYLVKRTGEKVFLECVQDMDHENMFWYRQDPGLGLRLIYFSYDVKMKEKGDIPEGYSVSREKKERFSLILESASTNQTSMYLCASRTWDNDEQFFGPGTRLTVL.

This clonotype was detected many times. The CDR3 region is CASSFPGLMEGTEAFF. CDR3 DNA: TGTGCCAGCAGTTTTCCGGGACTTATGGAGGGCACTGAAGCTTTCTTT. This sequence joins TRBV12-3 or TRBV12-4 and TRBJ1-1; tentatively, D is TRBD1 (5 bases). The CDR3 runs to 16 residues. Trimming pared 3 bases from V and 4 bases from J, leaving 18 bases between.

The chain links TRBV7-9 to TRBJ2-7; no clear D. CDR1 SEHNR and CDR2 FQNEAQ come from the germline V gene (reference sequence). The CDR3 runs 15 residues. V dropped 4 bases and J dropped 2 bases, with 15 bases sitting between them. The CDR3 spells CASSSMGPVTYEQYF. CDR3 nucleotide sequence: TGTGCCAGCAGCTCCATGGGTCCAGTTACCTACGAGCAGTACTTC.

This clonotype was seen ten or more times. V and J are TRBV20-1 and TRBJ1-2, with D possibly being TRBD1 (6 bases). Germline CDR1 DFQATT, CDR2 SNEGSKA (reference sequence). The CDR3 loop spans 15 amino acids. V shed 0 bases and J shed 4 bases, with 15 bases lying between them. CDR3 in DNA: TGCAGTGCTAGAGAGGGGACGGGGGGCGGCTATGGCTACACCTTC. This codes for CSAREGTGGGYGYTF.

This clonotype was recorded a few times. CDR3 DNA: TGCGCCAGCAGCGCGCTACCCGAAGGACTAGCGGGGAGAGGGCACACAGATACGCAGTATTTT. This translates into CASSALPEGLAGRGHTDTQYF. The genes are TRBV5-1 and TRBJ2-3, with 12 bases matching TRBD2. Germline lookup yields CDR1 SGHRS and CDR2 YFSETQ. CDR3 length: 21 residues. V shed 4 bases, J shed 2 bases, and the junction held 20 bases outside the gene matches.